These 27 T cell receptor beta chains share one sample of origin, sequenced in a study of cytomegalovirus exposure and HLA in healthy donors. Clones were sequenced by immunoSEQ multiplex PCR, and TCRdb holds only the in-frame ones, with some missing. The sample has about 160,000 clones; roughly 96% are singletons. The specimen sequenced was PBMCs. Receptors originate from a woman aged 18-29 years in good health and CMV-seronegative.

The gene calls are TRBV11-2 and TRBJ2-7; no clear D. Germline V gene data show CDR1 as SGHAT and CDR2 as FQNNGV. V lost 0 bases, J lost 1 base, and 13 bases lay in between. This CDR3 region has 16 residues. CDR3 region: CASSLEGRKISYEQYF. The CDR3 DNA follows: TGTGCCAGCAGCTTAGAGGGCCGGAAGATTTCCTACGAGCAGTACTTC.

This chain joins TRBV7-6 and TRBJ2-7; weak D call: TRBD2 (6 bases). This CDR3 is built from 13 residues. Trimming removed 1 base at V and 4 bases at J, with 8 bases between. Per germline, CDR1 SGHVS and CDR2 FNYEAQ. This chain's CDR3 is CASSLDRGYEQYF. The CDR3 bases are TGTGCCAGCAGCTTAGATCGGGGGTACGAGCAGTACTTC. Together with reference TRBV7-6 and TRBJ2-7, the CDR3 gives the full variable domain: GAGVSQSPRYKVTKRGQDVALRCDPISGHVSLYWYRQALGQGPEFLTYFNYEAQQDKSGLPNDRFSAERPEGSISTLTIQRTEQRDSAMYRCASSLDRGYEQYFGPGTRLTVT.

The V call is TRBV7-9, the J call TRBJ1-1; D possibly corresponds to TRBD1 (5 bases). This CDR3 contains 15 residues. The V end lost 5 bases, the J end lost 4 bases, and 17 bases lay between the germline ends. Germline CDR1 reads SEHNR; CDR2 reads FQNEAQ (reference sequence). The CDR3 DNA is TGTGCCAGCAGCGCCGGGGGGGGAAGTGGCACTGAAGCTTTCTTT. Translation: CASSAGGGSGTEAFF. Full variable domain (remainder filled in from reference TRBV7-9 and TRBJ1-1): DTGVSQNPRHKITKRGQNVTFRCDPISEHNRLYWYRQTLGQGPEFLTYFQNEAQLEKSRLLSDRFSAERPKGSFSTLEIQRTEQGDSAMYLCASSAGGGSGTEAFFGQGTRLTVV.

V gene TRBV4-1 combines with J gene TRBJ1-2; D unresolved. Germline-derived CDR1 and CDR2 are MGHRA and YSYEKL. The germline V and J ends were trimmed by 0 bases and 6 bases, with 8 bases remaining between them. There are 13 residues in the CDR3. CDR3 loop: CASSQDGPDGYTF. The CDR3 bases are TGCGCCAGCAGCCAAGATGGGCCGGATGGCTACACCTTC.

The genes are TRBV5-1 and TRBJ2-7, with a possible D match to TRBD1 (6 bases). V dropped 4 bases and J dropped 0 bases, with 11 bases sitting between them. CDR1 SGHRS and CDR2 YFSETQ come from the germline V gene. This CDR3 has 14 residues. The CDR3 DNA is TGCGCCAGCAGCCCGAGACAGGCCTCCTACGAGCAGTACTTC. This encodes CASSPRQASYEQYF.

The rearrangement links TRBV6-4 to TRBJ2-2; 11 nucleotides align to TRBD2. Germline values: CDR1 MRHNA, CDR2 SNTAGT. Trimming cost V 2 bases and J 1 base; bases outside gene matches: 0. CDR3 length: 16 residues. This chain's CDR3 is CASSDGLAGNTGELFF. The CDR3 DNA reads TGTGCCAGCAGTGACGGACTAGCGGGGAACACCGGGGAGCTGTTTTTT.

J is TRBJ1-1 and V is TRBV4-3; 7 nucleotides agree with TRBD1. Germline V lookup: CDR1 LGHNA, CDR2 YSLEER. Unmatched junction bases numbered 5, after V lost 4 bases and J lost 6 bases. CDR3 size: 13 residues. The CDR3 DNA sequence: TGCGCCAGCAGCCCTGGGACAGTGTCTGAAGCTTTCTTT. Protein sequence: CASSPGTVSEAFF.

V gene TRBV19 combines with J gene TRBJ2-5; tentative D call: TRBD2 (6 bases). This CDR3 is built from 14 residues. Germline lookup yields CDR1 LNHDA and CDR2 SQIVND (reference sequence). V lost 4 bases and J 2 bases, leaving 11 bases between the germline ends. The CDR3 loop reads CASSTDYLQETQYF. For the CDR3, the DNA is TGTGCCAGTAGTACGGACTACTTACAAGAGACCCAGTACTTC.

The chain joins TRBV7-9 to TRBJ1-4; D might be TRBD1 (6 bases). The V gene lost 4 bases and the J gene lost 0 bases, with 15 bases spanning the gap. CDR3 length: 17 residues. Germline CDR1 is SEHNR and CDR2 is FQNEAQ (reference sequence). DNA of the CDR3: TGTGCCAGCAGCTCCCGGGACACCATAGCAACTAATGAAAAACTGTTTTTT. It codes for CASSSRDTIATNEKLFF.

Written as DNA, the CDR3 is TGTGCCAGCAGCTCCCCGACAGGGGCACAAGAGACCCAGTACTTC. It specifies CASSSPTGAQETQYF. The chain links TRBV5-4 to TRBJ2-5, with 8 positions matching TRBD1. This CDR3 has 15 amino acids. With 3 bases clipped from V and 2 bases from J, the junction kept 6 bases outside the gene matches. CDR1 is SGHNT, CDR2 YYREEE, per germline (reference sequence).

The chain recombines TRBV6-5 with TRBJ2-7; TRBD2 agrees at 9 bases. Losses at the gene ends were 0 bases for V and 2 bases for J; bases not matched to a gene: 2. This CDR3 comprises 15 residues. Germline CDR1 MNHEY, CDR2 SVGAGI. The CDR3 bases are TGTGCCAGCAGTTACTCGACTAGCGGCCCCTACGAGCAGTACTTC. Translating it yields CASSYSTSGPYEQYF.

The chain employs TRBV2 and TRBJ1-1; perhaps TRBD1 as D (5 bases). Trimming shortened V by 3 bases and J by 0 bases, and 14 bases separated the two germline ends. The germline V gene has CDR1 SNHLY and CDR2 FYNNEI. The CDR3 is 16 residues long. The CDR3 DNA reads TGTGCCAGCAGTGACCTCCGGCCAGGGATGAACACTGAAGCTTTCTTT. It codes for CASSDLRPGMNTEAFF.

This chain connects TRBV5-1 to TRBJ2-2; D is perhaps TRBD1 (5 bases). Germline values: CDR1 SGHRS, CDR2 YFSETQ. The CDR3 loop spans 14 amino acids. The ends were cut back, 4 bases at V and 0 bases at J, with 7 bases in the middle. CDR3 bases: TGCGCCAGCAGCGACAGAACGAACACCGGGGAGCTGTTTTTT. This gives the protein CASSDRTNTGELFF.

The chain couples TRBV7-6 to TRBJ2-3; tentatively, D is TRBD1 (5 bases). CDR3 size: 14 residues. The ends were cut back, 4 bases at V and 2 bases at J, with 10 bases in the middle. Germline V CDR1 and CDR2: SGHVS, FNYEAQ. In DNA, the CDR3 is TGTGCCAGCAGCTGGACAAGGCTCACAGATACGCAGTATTTT. Protein sequence: CASSWTRLTDTQYF.

The chain recombines TRBV9 with TRBJ2-1; D might be TRBD2 (5 bases). CDR3 length equals 15 residues. Trimming took 0 bases from V and 4 from J, leaving 11 bases between them. Germline V gene data show CDR1 as SGDLS and CDR2 as YYNGEE. This chain's CDR3 is CASSVEGEGYNEQFF. The CDR3 DNA reads as TGTGCCAGCAGCGTAGAGGGAGAGGGATACAATGAGCAGTTCTTC.

CDR3 in amino acids: CASSEAPGNYGYTF. In nucleotides, the CDR3 is TGTGCCAGCAGTGAAGCTCCAGGAAACTATGGCTACACCTTC. The V and J genes are TRBV2 and TRBJ1-2; D gene unclear. The germline V and J ends were trimmed by 0 bases and 2 bases, with 7 bases remaining between them. The CDR3 is made up of 14 amino acids. Looked up from germline, CDR1 is SNHLY and CDR2 is FYNNEI.

The rearrangement joins TRBV21-1 to TRBJ2-7; no DNA check was done on the table's D call, TRBD1. TRBV21-1 is listed as a pseudogene. CDR3 length: 17 amino acids. The CDR3: CASSHVLPGQGSYEQYF. In DNA form, the CDR3 reads TGTGCCAGCAGCCATGTTTTGCCGGGACAGGGGTCCTACGAGCAGTACTTC.

Points on this clone: One end of the junction fails to match germline, which may point to a read error. The chain joins TRBV30 to TRBJ2-7; weak D call: TRBD2 (6 bases). The CDR3 loop spans 15 amino acids. Germline V gives CDR1 GTSNPN, CDR2 SVGIG (reference sequence). The CDR3 nucleotides are TGTGCCTGGAGTCAGGACGGGAGTTACTCCTATGAGCAGTACTTC. Its translation: CAWSQDGSYSYEQYF.

The chain carries TRBV13 and TRBJ1-1; a weak D match, TRBD1 (6 bases). Between the trimmed V and J ends, which lost 1 base and 3 bases, there was a span of 15 bases. This CDR3 has 16 residues. CDR1 is PRHDT, CDR2 FYEKMQ, per germline (reference sequence). In DNA form, the CDR3 reads TGTGCCAGCAGCTTAGTCGGGGGGCGACTGGACACTGAAGCTTTCTTT. This sequence encodes CASSLVGGRLDTEAFF.

This chain connects TRBV9 to TRBJ1-2; D is perhaps TRBD1 (6 bases). This CDR3 has 16 amino acids. Trimming removed 2 bases at V and 7 bases at J, with 21 bases between. Germline V lookup: CDR1 SGDLS, CDR2 YYNGEE. The chain's CDR3 is CASSVSAGELGAGYTF. CDR3 DNA sequence: TGTGCCAGCAGCGTCTCAGCAGGGGAACTGGGCGCTGGCTACACCTTC.

The rearrangement uses TRBV27 and TRBJ2-3, with D possibly being TRBD2 (6 bases). CDR1 is MNHEY and CDR2 is SMNVEV in the germline V gene (reference sequence). The length of the CDR3 is 15 residues. V lost 2 bases, J lost 5 bases, and 14 bases lay in between. CDR3 DNA sequence: TGTGCCAGCAGTTTAAAGTGGGGGGAGTTAGATACGCAGTATTTT. This gives the protein CASSLKWGELDTQYF.

J is TRBJ1-4 and V is TRBV29-1; 9 bases align to TRBD1. The V and J ends lost 6 bases and 7 bases, in that order; junction bases with no gene match: 6. The germline gives CDR1 SQVTM, CDR2 ANQGSEA. This CDR3 comprises 13 residues. The CDR3 region is CSVDPGQGEKLFF. CDR3 nucleotide sequence: TGCAGCGTAGATCCGGGACAGGGTGAAAAACTGTTTTTT. Drawing the rest from reference TRBV29-1 and TRBJ1-4, the complete variable domain is SAVISQKPSRDICQRGTSLTIQCQVDSQVTMMFWYRQQPGQSLTLIATANQGSEATYESGFVIDKFPISRPNLTFSTLTVSNMSPEDSSIYLCSVDPGQGEKLFFGSGTQLSVL.

The rearrangement links TRBV5-1 to TRBJ2-5; 11 nucleotides line up with TRBD1. The germline V gene has CDR1 SGHRS and CDR2 YFSETQ. V was clipped by 1 base and J by 5 bases; unmatched bases: 7. This CDR3 contains 16 residues. CDR3 sequence (DNA): TGCGCCAGCAGCTTGCCGGACAGGGGGCTTGCGGAGACCCAGTACTTC. It yields the protein CASSLPDRGLAETQYF.

The V and J genes are TRBV11-3 and TRBJ2-7; 10 bases fit TRBD1. The CDR3 spans 16 residues. Trimming cost V 0 bases and J 5 bases; bases outside gene matches: 7. Germline loops: CDR1 SGHNT, CDR2 YENEEA. CDR3 nucleotides: TGTGCCAGCAGCTTAGAGGGGACAGGGGCAACTAACGAGCAGTACTTC. This gives the protein CASSLEGTGATNEQYF.

This clone was detected only once. The gene calls are TRBV30 and TRBJ1-2; D ambiguous. The CDR3 has 15 amino acids. The germline CDR1 and CDR2 sequences are GTSNPN and SVGIG (reference sequence). Between the trimmed V and J ends, which lost 0 bases and 0 bases, there was a span of 11 bases. DNA for the CDR3: TGTGCCTGGAGTGTAGGAGGCATCCCTAACTATGGCTACACCTTC. It codes for CAWSVGGIPNYGYTF.

The rearrangement uses TRBV6-4 and TRBJ1-4, with D unresolved. The germline V and J ends were trimmed by 0 bases and 0 bases, with 23 bases remaining between them. Germline loops: CDR1 MRHNA, CDR2 SNTAGT. There are 21 residues in the CDR3. The CDR3 reads CASSDSPTVRVFPATNEKLFF. Here the CDR3 DNA reads TGTGCCAGCAGTGACTCCCCGACCGTGAGGGTCTTCCCTGCAACTAATGAAAAACTGTTTTTT.

The chain recombines TRBV7-2 with TRBJ1-1; TRBD1 might be the D (6 bases). The germline gives CDR1 SGHTA, CDR2 FQGNSA. V was cut by 6 bases and J by 1 base, with 12 bases left in between. The CDR3 totals 14 residues. CDR3 bases: TGTGCCAGCAGTTACTCACAGGGGAACACTGAAGCTTTCTTT. Protein product: CASSYSQGNTEAFF.